Presented here are 8 T cell receptor beta chains from one specimen sequenced in a study of cytomegalovirus exposure and HLA in healthy donors. Primers: 60 Vbeta forward and 13 Jbeta reverse. Here immunoSEQ multiplex PCR was the method, and the copy in TCRdb shows in-frame clones only, minus some. Found here are 130,000 or so clones, roughly 71% of them singletons; the top ten hold about 2.7%. Input material: PBMCs. These receptors all come from a woman in her thirties or forties in good health and CMV-seropositive.

The gene calls are TRBV28 and TRBJ1-2; D uncertain. V lost 2 bases to trimming and J lost 5 bases, with 9 bases between them. CDR1 is MDHEN, CDR2 SYDVKM, per germline. CDR3 size: 13 residues. This chain's CDR3 is CASSLEGWYGYTF. In nucleotides, the CDR3 is TGTGCCAGCAGTTTAGAGGGTTGGTATGGCTACACCTTC.

The chain couples TRBV4-2 to TRBJ1-1; D gene uncertain. The V end lost 0 bases, the J end lost 11 bases, and 16 bases lay between the germline ends. The CDR3 loop spans 14 amino acids. Germline V gene sequence: CDR1 LGHNA, CDR2 YNFKEQ. The CDR3 coding sequence is TGTGCCAGCAGCCAAGATCGGGGTGCGGCGGCCGCTTTCTTT. Protein: CASSQDRGAAAAFF.

The chain is built from TRBV19 and TRBJ1-5, with 12 bases aligning to TRBD1. J lost 4 bases, V lost 6 bases, and 4 bases had no gene match. This CDR3 has 15 amino acids. Per the germline V gene, CDR1 is LNHDA and CDR2 is SQIVND (reference sequence). CDR3 sequence (DNA): TGTGCCAGTAGCGGGGGACAGGGGGCAAATCAGCCCCAGCATTTT. Translation gives CASSGGQGANQPQHF.

The genes are TRBV13 and TRBJ2-7; 7 bases fit TRBD1. V shed 5 bases and J 0 bases; nucleotides not matched to a gene: 7. CDR3 size: 15 residues. CDR1 is PRHDT, CDR2 FYEKMQ, per germline (reference sequence). This chain's CDR3 is CASSPGQTTSYEQYF. The CDR3 nucleotides are TGTGCCAGCAGCCCGGGACAGACAACCTCCTACGAGCAGTACTTC.

V gene TRBV5-4 combines with J gene TRBJ1-2; the D gene is possibly TRBD1 (5 bases). There are 14 residues in the CDR3. Trimming stripped 0 bases from V and 0 bases from J, with 6 bases between. Looked up from germline, CDR1 is SGHNT and CDR2 is YYREEE (reference sequence). The CDR3: CASSLDRPNYGYTF. The CDR3 DNA reads as TGTGCCAGCAGCTTGGACAGGCCTAACTATGGCTACACCTTC.

This sequence joins TRBV2 and TRBJ2-1; no clear D gene. Germline V gives CDR1 SNHLY, CDR2 FYNNEI. The CDR3 totals 15 residues. Trimming shortened V by 0 bases and J by 7 bases, and 13 bases separated the two germline ends. This CDR3 is CASSEAHPGLNEQFF. As DNA, the CDR3 is TGTGCCAGCAGTGAAGCCCACCCGGGTTTGAATGAGCAGTTCTTC.

This chain joins TRBV29-1 and TRBJ2-3; TRBD2 matches at 9 bases. With 6 bases clipped from V and 2 bases from J, the junction kept 6 bases outside the gene matches. CDR1 is SQVTM, CDR2 ANQGSEA, per germline. The CDR3 has 14 amino acids. CDR3 amino acids: CSVPTSGFTDTQYF. The CDR3 DNA reads as TGCAGCGTCCCGACTAGCGGCTTCACAGATACGCAGTATTTT.

The chain uses TRBV19 and TRBJ1-1; D gene ambiguous. CDR1 and CDR2 from the germline V gene are LNHDA and SQIVND (reference sequence). The CDR3 is made up of 12 amino acids. V gave up 6 bases and J gave up 0 bases, with 5 bases separating them. CDR3 residues: CASSQMNTEAFF. The CDR3 DNA follows: TGTGCCAGTAGCCAAATGAACACTGAAGCTTTCTTT.